This TCR beta chain was documented in a study of cytomegalovirus exposure and HLA in healthy donors. Study-wide points: Cytomegalovirus association was listed for about 150 TCR beta chains. Further analysis was carried out later, and it showed several of the most significant clusters appearing linked to common viral pathogens.

A remark on this clone: Its antigen is not identified.

Regarding donors, all were healthy bone marrow donors. The V gene lost 5 bases and the J gene lost 0 bases, with 7 bases spanning the gap. This CDR3 region has 14 residues. The V gene's germline CDR1 is SSHAT and CDR2 FNYEAQ (reference sequence). Amplification used 60 Vbeta primers and 13 Jbeta primers. Original processing notes: In a later analysis, roughly 11 million of about 80 million unique beta chains occurred in at least two donors. The method was immunoSEQ multiplex PCR; TCRdb's version includes in-frame clones alone and lacks a portion of them. D and trimming come from the DNA, and the V and J calls and clone size come from that table. The profile shows about 140,000 clones, approximately 80% of them singletons.

Sequencing input: PBMCs. The chain employs TRBV7-7 and TRBJ2-2; D is undetermined. The source of this sequence is a young man in good health and CMV-seronegative. In DNA form, the CDR3 reads TGTGCCAGCAGCCCAGTGACGAACACCGGGGAGCTGTTTTTT. It specifies CASSPVTNTGELFF.